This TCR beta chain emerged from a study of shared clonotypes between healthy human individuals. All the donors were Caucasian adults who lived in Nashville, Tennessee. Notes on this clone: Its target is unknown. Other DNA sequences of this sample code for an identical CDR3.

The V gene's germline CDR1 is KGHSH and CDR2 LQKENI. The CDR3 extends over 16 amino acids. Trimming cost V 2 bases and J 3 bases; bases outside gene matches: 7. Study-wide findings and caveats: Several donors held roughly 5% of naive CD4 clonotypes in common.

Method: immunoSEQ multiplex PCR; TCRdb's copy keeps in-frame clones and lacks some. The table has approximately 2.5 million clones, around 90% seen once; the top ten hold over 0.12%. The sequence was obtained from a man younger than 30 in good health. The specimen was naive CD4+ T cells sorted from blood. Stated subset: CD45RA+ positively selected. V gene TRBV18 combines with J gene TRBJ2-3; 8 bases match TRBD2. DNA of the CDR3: TGTGCCAGCTCACCATTAGCGGGAACTGTTACAGATACGCAGTATTTT. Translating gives CASSPLAGTVTDTQYF.